The next 25 T cell receptor beta chains were all read from a single sample in a study of T cell changes during pregnancy in multiple sclerosis. Sequenced by immunoSEQ multiplex PCR; TCRdb stores in-frame clones only, minus some. There are roughly 60,000 clones in the sample; about nine tenths occur only once, and about 0.76% lies in the top ten. Material: CD4+ T cells from peripheral blood mononuclear cells, obtained in the first trimester of pregnancy. These receptors all come from a female donor with multiple sclerosis, enrolled in a pregnancy study.

J is TRBJ1-6 and V is TRBV6-6; TRBD1 might be the D (6 bases). Germline lookup yields CDR1 MNHNY and CDR2 SVGAGI (reference sequence). Between the trimmed V and J ends, which lost 4 bases and 1 base, there was a span of 8 bases. This CDR3 is built from 15 residues. The CDR3 bases are TGTGCCAGCAGTTTACAGGGATCCTATAATTCACCCCTCCACTTT. Translation: CASSLQGSYNSPLHF.

This sequence joins TRBV19 and TRBJ1-3; 7 nucleotides match TRBD1. The CDR3 extends over 17 amino acids. V lost 5 bases and J lost 0; bases outside the gene matches: 10. CDR1 and CDR2 (germline): LNHDA, SQIVND (reference sequence). The CDR3 region has the DNA TGTGCCAGTAGTCCCCGGGGGGGACAGCTCTCTGGAAACACCATATATTTT. Its protein product is CASSPRGGQLSGNTIYF.

The CDR3 DNA reads as TGTGCCAGCAGTGAACAGGGGGCAAGCAATCAGCCCCAGCATTTT. Encoded protein: CASSEQGASNQPQHF. V gene TRBV2 combines with J gene TRBJ1-5; TRBD1 matches at 8 bases. The CDR3 extends over 15 amino acids. The germline gives CDR1 SNHLY, CDR2 FYNNEI. V shed 2 bases and J 1 base; nucleotides not matched to a gene: 1.

This chain uses TRBV7-7 with TRBJ2-3; D is perhaps TRBD1 (6 bases). Trimming pared 5 bases from V and 3 bases from J, leaving 9 bases between. Germline CDR1 and CDR2: SSHAT and FNYEAQ (reference sequence). CDR3 size: 13 residues. CDR3 sequence (DNA): TGTGCCAGCAGCACGGACAGAACAGATACGCAGTATTTT. Translation: CASSTDRTDTQYF.

The V and J genes are TRBV4-3 and TRBJ1-1; D is uncertain. V was pared by 0 bases and J by 1 base, with 9 bases between. Germline CDR1 reads LGHNA; CDR2 reads YSLEER. This CDR3 contains 15 residues. The DNA for the CDR3 is TGCGCCAGCAGCCAAGAAGGAGCTGGGAACACTGAAGCTTTCTTT. Translated: CASSQEGAGNTEAFF.

The chain recombines TRBV19 with TRBJ1-5, with 12 positions matching TRBD1. V dropped 5 bases and J dropped 6; count of bases not matched to a gene: 2. CDR3 length: 14 amino acids. CDR1 and CDR2 from the germline V gene are LNHDA and SQIVND (reference sequence). CDR3 sequence: CASSGTGGGQPQHF. CDR3 DNA: TGTGCCAGTAGTGGGACAGGGGGCGGTCAGCCCCAGCATTTT.

In this sample, this clone turned up once. The V gene is TRBV2, the J gene TRBJ2-5, with 10 bases fitting TRBD2. V trimming: 8 bases; J trimming: 5 bases; junction bases outside the gene matches: 5. The CDR3 is 13 amino acids. The V gene's germline CDR1 is SNHLY and CDR2 FYNNEI. In DNA form, the CDR3 reads TGTGCCAGCCGAGCGGGGGGGCCGGAGACCCAGTACTTC. Translated: CASRAGGPETQYF.

This sequence joins TRBV29-1 and TRBJ1-4; TRBD1 agrees at 11 bases. V shed 4 bases, J shed 3 bases, and the junction held 7 bases outside the gene matches. Per the germline V gene, CDR1 is SQVTM and CDR2 is ANQGSEA. CDR3 size: 16 residues. CDR3 residues: CSVVGDRGDSNEKLFF. The CDR3 coding sequence is TGCAGCGTTGTAGGGGACAGGGGGGACTCTAATGAAAAACTGTTTTTT.

The chain is built from TRBV29-1 and TRBJ1-2; no clear D gene. The CDR3 covers 11 residues. Germline V CDR1 and CDR2: SQVTM, ANQGSEA. V was pared by 7 bases and J by 8 bases, with 14 bases between. The CDR3 DNA reads TGCAGCGCCCATGCGGGAGGGGGCTACACCTTC. This sequence encodes CSAHAGGGYTF.

This chain connects TRBV5-8 to TRBJ1-2; 7 bases agree with TRBD1. Trimming cost V 4 bases and J 4 bases; bases outside gene matches: 4. The CDR3 contains 13 residues. In germline, CDR1 is SGHTS, CDR2 YDEGEE. The CDR3 loop reads CASSPGTAYGYTF. CDR3 nucleotides: TGTGCCAGCAGCCCGGGGACAGCCTATGGCTACACCTTC.

DNA of the CDR3: TGTGCCAGCAGTGAAGCTGGACAGGGCGGCGGAGGCTACACCTTC. This translates into CASSEAGQGGGGYTF. This chain connects TRBV6-1 to TRBJ1-2; 8 positions agree with TRBD1. V shed 0 bases and J 8 bases; nucleotides not matched to a gene: 8. The CDR3 totals 15 residues. Looked up from germline, CDR1 is MNHNS and CDR2 is SASEGT.

This chain joins TRBV5-1 and TRBJ1-1, with a weak D call TRBD1 (5 bases). The CDR3 contains 13 residues. Germline V gene sequence: CDR1 SGHRS, CDR2 YFSETQ. The germline V and J ends were trimmed by 4 bases and 6 bases, with 13 bases remaining between them. DNA for the CDR3: TGCGCCAGCAGCCTGGAGCCGGGGGCTGAAGCTTTCTTT. Encoded protein: CASSLEPGAEAFF.

The V call is TRBV11-2, the J call TRBJ2-1; 9 bases fit TRBD2. Germline-derived CDR1 and CDR2 are SGHAT and FQNNGV. Losses at the gene ends were 2 bases for V and 10 bases for J; bases not matched to a gene: 9. The CDR3 has 15 amino acids. This CDR3 is CASSLRRGGQWEQFF. CDR3 DNA sequence: TGTGCCAGCAGCTTACGGCGGGGGGGACAGTGGGAGCAGTTCTTC. Looking up the rest from reference TRBV11-2 and TRBJ2-1 gives the full variable domain: EAGVAQSPRYKIIEKRQSVAFWCNPISGHATLYWYQQILGQGPKLLIQFQNNGVVDDSQLPKDRFSAERLKGVDSTLKIQPAKLEDSAVYLCASSLRRGGQWEQFFGPGTRLTVL.

V usage is TRBV15 and J usage is TRBJ2-6; a weak D match, TRBD2 (6 bases). The CDR3 has 16 amino acids. Germline CDR1 LNHNV, CDR2 YYDKDF (reference sequence). Trimming took off 0 bases at V and 4 bases at J, with 10 bases between the two ends. DNA of the CDR3: TGTGCCACCAGCAGAGATAGCGGAGCCGGGGCCAACGTCCTGACTTTC. Its protein is CATSRDSGAGANVLTF.

Turning to this clone: Other DNA sequences of this sample code for an identical CDR3. The chain uses TRBV18 and TRBJ1-2; D is undetermined. Germline assignment: CDR1 KGHSH and CDR2 LQKENI. Trimming removed 2 bases from V and 3 bases from J, with 7 bases in between. This CDR3 is 13 amino acids long. CDR3 DNA sequence: TGTGCCAGCTCACCAAGCATTGACTATGGCTACACCTTC. Its translation is CASSPSIDYGYTF.

The chain has TRBV7-2 and TRBJ1-2; weak D call: TRBD1 (6 bases). This CDR3 contains 13 residues. Germline CDR1 is SGHTA and CDR2 is FQGNSA. With 5 bases removed from V and 3 bases from J, the gap between germline ends came to 10 bases. The CDR3 sequence is CASSTRGDYGYTF. CDR3 coding DNA: TGTGCCAGCAGCACCAGGGGAGACTATGGCTACACCTTC.

The chain is built from TRBV5-5 and TRBJ2-3; 7 bases map to TRBD2. This CDR3 has 14 residues. CDR1 and CDR2 (germline): SGHKS, YYEKEE (reference sequence). The junction had 2 bases not matched to a gene; V was cut back by 0 bases and J by 4 bases. The CDR3 sequence: CASSLGGGADTQYF. The CDR3 DNA reads TGTGCCAGCAGCTTGGGGGGGGGAGCAGATACGCAGTATTTT.

The CDR3 DNA sequence: TGTGCCAGTACACTAGCGGGATCAGAGACCCAGTACTTC. Translated: CASTLAGSETQYF. The rearrangement uses TRBV19 and TRBJ2-5; 10 bases fit TRBD2. Germline V lookup: CDR1 LNHDA, CDR2 SQIVND (reference sequence). CDR3 size: 13 residues. V dropped 7 bases and J dropped 4; count of bases not matched to a gene: 3.

The chain employs TRBV6-1 and TRBJ2-3; 7 nucleotides line up with TRBD2. Losses at the gene ends were 4 bases for V and 9 bases for J; bases not matched to a gene: 16. CDR1 and CDR2 (germline): MNHNS, SASEGT. This CDR3 is built from 16 residues. CDR3 loop: CASSGSRSSGSSTQYF. In DNA, the CDR3 is TGTGCCAGCAGTGGATCCCGGAGTAGCGGGTCTTCGACGCAGTATTTT.

The chain recombines TRBV30 with TRBJ1-2; D unresolved. CDR3 length equals 11 residues. Germline V lookup: CDR1 GTSNPN, CDR2 SVGIG (reference sequence). Trimming removed 4 bases from V and 8 bases from J, with 11 bases in between. The CDR3 protein is CAWTSGWGYTF. CDR3 in DNA: TGTGCCTGGACCTCGGGGTGGGGCTACACCTTC.

The gene calls are TRBV9 and TRBJ2-3; unclear D gene. Germline V gene lookup returns CDR1 SGDLS and CDR2 YYNGEE. Trimming left V 0 bases short and J 0 bases short, with 8 bases between. This CDR3 is built from 15 residues. The CDR3 region is CASSVVPRSTDTQYF. The DNA of the CDR3 is TGTGCCAGCAGCGTAGTGCCCCGGAGCACAGATACGCAGTATTTT.

The sample holds one count of this clone. The chain employs TRBV7-9 and TRBJ2-5; D is unresolved. Germline V gene lookup returns CDR1 SEHNR and CDR2 FQNEAQ (reference sequence). V was pared by 0 bases and J by 1 base, with 9 bases between. The CDR3 has 15 amino acids. The chain's CDR3 is CASSLAHSLQETQYF. The CDR3 nucleotides are TGTGCCAGCAGCTTAGCGCACTCTCTCCAAGAGACCCAGTACTTC. The entire variable domain, with the rest obtained from reference TRBV7-9 and TRBJ2-5, is as follows: DTGVSQNPRHKITKRGQNVTFRCDPISEHNRLYWYRQTLGQGPEFLTYFQNEAQLEKSRLLSDRFSAERPKGSFSTLEIQRTEQGDSAMYLCASSLAHSLQETQYFGPGTRLLVL.

The genes are TRBV19 and TRBJ1-1, with unresolved D. V lost 7 bases and J lost 0, with 9 bases in between. CDR1 and CDR2 from the germline V gene are LNHDA and SQIVND (reference sequence). This CDR3 spans 13 amino acids. The CDR3 is CASTRQVNTEAFF. The CDR3 region has the DNA TGTGCCAGTACCCGCCAGGTGAACACTGAAGCTTTCTTT.

The genes are TRBV5-6 and TRBJ1-5; no firm D call. Trimming pared 0 bases from V and 2 bases from J, leaving 9 bases between. The germline V gene encodes CDR1 SGHDT and CDR2 YYEEEE. There are 15 residues in the CDR3. CDR3 sequence reads: CASSLEAGRNQPQHF. The CDR3 DNA reads as TGTGCCAGCAGCTTGGAAGCAGGCCGCAATCAGCCCCAGCATTTT. Filled out from reference TRBV5-6 and TRBJ1-5, the complete variable domain reads DAGVTQSPTHLIKTRGQQVTLRCSPKSGHDTVSWYQQALGQGPQFIFQYYEEEERQRGNFPDRFSGHQFPNYSSELNVNALLLGDSALYLCASSLEAGRNQPQHFGDGTRLSIL.

V usage is TRBV15 and J usage is TRBJ2-7, with a tentative D call TRBD2 (5 bases). CDR3 size: 16 residues. Germline V gene lookup returns CDR1 LNHNV and CDR2 YYDKDF (reference sequence). V lost 0 bases, J lost 3 bases, and 15 bases lay in between. CDR3 bases: TGTGCCACCAGCAGAGAGAGGAGAGCGGAGCTCTACGAGCAGTACTTC. Its translation: CATSRERRAELYEQYF. Together with reference TRBV15 and TRBJ2-7, the CDR3 gives the full variable domain: DAMVIQNPRYQVTQFGKPVTLSCSQTLNHNVMYWYQQKSSQAPKLLFHYYDKDFNNEADTPDNFQSRRPNTSFCFLDIRSPGLGDTAMYLCATSRERRAELYEQYFGPGTRLTVT.